These 19 T cell receptor beta chains were all obtained from the same sample, sequenced in a study of blood T cell repertoires in COVID-19. The assay was immunoSEQ multiplex PCR, and TCRdb's table has in-frame clones only and misses some. The sample holds about 160,000 clones, approximately 90% seen once. The sequencing input was PBMCs or T cells enriched from blood (not recorded which). All receptors come from a woman between 45 and 60 years old who had recovered from COVID-19.

This chain uses TRBV7-9 with TRBJ2-3; 8 positions match TRBD1. After removal of 8 bases from V and 1 base from J, the junction contained 8 bases not matched to a gene. The germline V gene encodes CDR1 SEHNR and CDR2 FQNEAQ (reference sequence). The CDR3 spans 15 residues. CDR3 sequence (DNA): TGTGCCAGCGGGAGAACAGGGGGTGGCACAGATACGCAGTATTTT. Translated: CASGRTGGGTDTQYF.

V usage is TRBV5-5 and J usage is TRBJ1-5, with 11 bases identical to TRBD1. The CDR3 spans 16 residues. CDR1 and CDR2 from the germline V gene are SGHKS and YYEKEE (reference sequence). V gave up 1 base and J gave up 6 bases; unmatched junction bases: 6. The CDR3 bases are TGTGCCAGCAGCTTGACTTGGACAGGGGGCACTCAGCCCCAGCATTTT. Encoded protein: CASSLTWTGGTQPQHF.

The chain links TRBV7-2 to TRBJ2-4; maybe TRBD1 (5 bases). CDR1 is SGHTA, CDR2 FQGNSA, per germline. There are 16 residues in the CDR3. Trimming left V 0 bases short and J 8 bases short, with 17 bases between. CDR3 in amino acids: CASSLASQGKGDIQYF. CDR3 nucleotides: TGTGCCAGCAGCTTAGCGTCTCAGGGAAAAGGGGACATTCAGTACTTC.

V and J are TRBV6-5 and TRBJ1-5, with 7 bases identical to TRBD1. J gave up 6 bases and V 7 bases, and 12 bases lay outside the gene matches. This CDR3 spans 15 amino acids. Germline CDR1 reads MNHEY; CDR2 reads SVGAGI. The CDR3 region has the DNA TGTGCCAGCACCTTCGACAGGGTCGAGGGTCAGCCCCAGCATTTT. This translates into CASTFDRVEGQPQHF.

This chain uses TRBV11-2 with TRBJ2-2; 13 bases are a match to TRBD2. The CDR3 length is 19 residues. The germline gives CDR1 SGHAT, CDR2 FQNNGV. V shed 5 bases and J 3 bases; nucleotides not matched to a gene: 12. The CDR3 nucleotides are TGTGCCAGCAGCCACTCCGGGACTAGCGGGGTGATTTACACCGGGGAGCTGTTTTTT. It specifies CASSHSGTSGVIYTGELFF. The full variable domain, its missing parts supplied by reference TRBV11-2 and TRBJ2-2, is EAGVAQSPRYKIIEKRQSVAFWCNPISGHATLYWYQQILGQGPKLLIQFQNNGVVDDSQLPKDRFSAERLKGVDSTLKIQPAKLEDSAVYLCASSHSGTSGVIYTGELFFGEGSRLTVL.

V gene TRBV2 combines with J gene TRBJ1-3, with 7 bases that match TRBD1. This CDR3 comprises 16 residues. The trim removed 4 bases at V and 0 bases at J, leaving 6 bases unmatched. Germline V gene lookup returns CDR1 SNHLY and CDR2 FYNNEI. CDR3 DNA: TGTGCCAGCAGTGGCAGGGACAGATTCTCTGGAAACACCATATATTTT. Translated, it gives CASSGRDRFSGNTIYF.

The chain employs TRBV11-3 and TRBJ2-3; 11 positions agree with TRBD1. V shed 5 bases, J shed 6 bases, and the junction held 4 bases outside the gene matches. The CDR3 consists of 14 residues. CDR1 is SGHNT and CDR2 is YENEEA in the germline V gene. The CDR3 region has the DNA TGTGCCAGCAGCCCCGGGACAGGGGGGGATACGCAGTATTTT. Translation gives CASSPGTGGDTQYF.

This clone was found a few times. The V gene is TRBV24-1, the J gene TRBJ2-2; D call uncertain. Germline V lookup: CDR1 KGHDR, CDR2 SFDVKD. This CDR3 is built from 14 residues. V was trimmed by 1 base and J by 1 base, leaving 3 bases between them. CDR3 sequence: CATSDFGNTGELFF. DNA of the CDR3: TGTGCCACCAGTGATTTCGGGAACACCGGGGAGCTGTTTTTT.

The chain has TRBV7-8 and TRBJ1-1; the D gene is possibly TRBD1 (6 bases). CDR3 size: 15 residues. CDR1 SGHVS and CDR2 FQNEAQ come from the germline V gene. With 5 bases removed from V and 3 bases from J, the gap between germline ends came to 16 bases. This CDR3 reads CASSPGHNGDTEAFF. The CDR3 nucleotides read TGTGCCAGCAGCCCGGGACACAATGGGGACACTGAAGCTTTCTTT.

In its sample, this clone is medium-sized. The V gene is TRBV4-1, the J gene TRBJ1-5; a possible D gene is TRBD1 (5 bases). The CDR3 contains 15 residues. Germline V gene lookup returns CDR1 MGHRA and CDR2 YSYEKL. V was cut by 0 bases and J by 3 bases, with 9 bases left in between. The CDR3: CASSQDDSFNQPQHF. The CDR3 DNA sequence: TGCGCCAGCAGCCAAGATGACAGCTTCAATCAGCCCCAGCATTTT.

The table lists this clone with a count of one. V gene TRBV15 combines with J gene TRBJ2-1; 9 bases map to TRBD2. The V gene end was trimmed by 1 base and the J gene end by 5 bases; junction bases not matched to a gene: 9. The germline V gene has CDR1 LNHNV and CDR2 YYDKDF (reference sequence). This CDR3 region has 17 residues. DNA for the CDR3: TGTGCCACCAGCAGAGGAGTAAGGCCTAGCGGGGACAATGAGCAGTTCTTC. It specifies CATSRGVRPSGDNEQFF.

This chain uses TRBV3-1 (or the pseudogene TRBV3-2) with TRBJ2-5; 9 nucleotides align to TRBD2. Germline CDR1 LGHDT, CDR2 YNNKEL (reference sequence). CDR3 length: 16 residues. Germline trimming cut 0 bases from V and 5 bases from J; bases unmatched to any gene: 7. CDR3 DNA: TGTGCCAGCAGCCAAGAACTAGCGGGTCACGGCGAGACCCAGTACTTC. It specifies CASSQELAGHGETQYF.

As DNA, the CDR3 is TGTGCCAGCAGCCCGACGCCGGGACTAGCCTCCGGTCGAACCAAATTCTTC. Amino acid sequence: CASSPTPGLASGRTKFF. The chain couples TRBV3-1 (or the pseudogene TRBV3-2) to TRBJ2-1, with TRBD2 identical over 9 bases. The CDR3 covers 17 residues. The V gene end was trimmed by 4 bases and the J gene end by 16 bases; junction bases not matched to a gene: 23. Germline-derived CDR1 and CDR2 are LGHDT and YNNKEL (reference sequence).

The gene calls are TRBV19 and TRBJ1-1; 10 positions agree with TRBD1. This CDR3 contains 14 residues. Germline V gene lookup returns CDR1 LNHDA and CDR2 SQIVND (reference sequence). V shed 5 bases, J shed 5 bases, and the junction held 5 bases outside the gene matches. The CDR3 region has the DNA TGTGCCAGTAGTGCCGGGACAGGGGAGACTGAAGCTTTCTTT. This sequence encodes CASSAGTGETEAFF.

The chain carries TRBV19 and TRBJ1-5; weak D call: TRBD1 (5 bases). In germline, CDR1 is LNHDA, CDR2 SQIVND (reference sequence). With 6 bases removed from V and 3 bases from J, the gap between germline ends came to 12 bases. The CDR3 spans 14 residues. CDR3 nucleotides: TGTGCCAGTAGCCTGGGGGGGTACAATCAGCCCCAGCATTTT. Amino acids: CASSLGGYNQPQHF. Together with reference TRBV19 and TRBJ1-5, the CDR3 gives the full variable domain: DGGITQSPKYLFRKEGQNVTLSCEQNLNHDAMYWYRQDPGQGLRLIYYSQIVNDFQKGDIAEGYSVSREKKESFPLTVTSAQKNPTAFYLCASSLGGYNQPQHFGDGTRLSIL.

DNA for the CDR3: TGTGCCAGTAGTACCCTCATGCGGGGGGGCGCAGATACGCAGTATTTT. Residues: CASSTLMRGGADTQYF. The chain joins TRBV19 to TRBJ2-3, with 9 bases identical to TRBD2. Unmatched junction bases numbered 9, after V lost 4 bases and J lost 4 bases. The CDR3 contains 16 residues. Germline CDR1 reads LNHDA; CDR2 reads SQIVND (reference sequence).

The genes are TRBV15 and TRBJ2-3; possible D gene TRBD2, 5 bases. V was shortened by 1 base and J by 0 bases, with 8 bases between the two germline ends. The germline CDR1 and CDR2 sequences are LNHNV and YYDKDF (reference sequence). The CDR3 spans 15 residues. The CDR3 region is CATSRGEPSTDTQYF. CDR3 nucleotide sequence: TGTGCCACCAGCAGAGGGGAGCCCAGCACAGATACGCAGTATTTT. Combining the CDR3 with reference TRBV15 and TRBJ2-3 gives the whole variable domain DAMVIQNPRYQVTQFGKPVTLSCSQTLNHNVMYWYQQKSSQAPKLLFHYYDKDFNNEADTPDNFQSRRPNTSFCFLDIRSPGLGDTAMYLCATSRGEPSTDTQYFGPGTRLTVL.

The chain joins TRBV27 to TRBJ2-1; 9 nucleotides align to TRBD2. CDR3 length equals 19 residues. The germline V gene has CDR1 MNHEY and CDR2 SMNVEV (reference sequence). V dropped 0 bases and J dropped 7; count of bases not matched to a gene: 16. The CDR3 region is CASSLSGGLAGRMGNEQFF. The CDR3 DNA is TGTGCCAGCAGTTTATCGGGGGGGCTAGCGGGGAGGATGGGAAATGAGCAGTTCTTC.

The V gene is TRBV2, the J gene TRBJ2-6, with 7 bases matching TRBD1. The CDR3 has 16 residues. Germline V CDR1 and CDR2: SNHLY, FYNNEI. V gave up 5 bases and J gave up 0 bases; unmatched junction bases: 4. The CDR3 sequence: CASSRDSSSGANVLTF. CDR3 nucleotides: TGTGCCAGCAGTAGGGACAGCTCCTCTGGGGCCAACGTCCTGACTTTC.